Below, one T cell receptor beta chain is given with its context. Its antigen is currently unknown. Trimming pared 2 bases from V and 6 bases from J, leaving 11 bases between. This CDR3 spans 15 amino acids. Germline-derived CDR1 and CDR2 are SNHLY and FYNNEI. This sample is part of a study of vaccination effects on CD4 cells after COVID-19. Study-wide points: Only a single clone (1 of 255 vaccine-induced clones in healthy vaccinees) cross-reacted with common cold coronaviruses. Whether induced by infection or by vaccine, clones showed marked clonal contraction late after vaccination.

Antigen-specific CD4+ T cells were expanded with viral peptide pools in the ViraFEST assay before sequencing. Between days 9 and 10 of culture, CD4+ T cells were separated out. People in the vaccine group had not been infected with SARS-CoV-2 before, and their nucleocapsid antibodies were negative. The researchers cultured fewer than 2.5 million PBMC per well with 9.5 to 10 IU/ml IL-2 and roughly 9.4 ug/ml peptides. The authors exchanged half the medium for IL-2 medium on days 3 and 7. TCRdb's copy holds only in-frame clones and misses some; the assay was immunoSEQ multiplex PCR. The data hold 30,000 to 45,000 clones, with roughly two thirds observed a single time.

This chain joins TRBV2 and TRBJ1-6; tentatively, D is TRBD1 (5 bases). The source material was CD4+ T cells from PBMCs cultured with SARS-CoV-2 spike peptides, sampled before COVID-19 vaccination. The sequence was collected from a human donor who received a COVID-19 vaccine. CDR3 region: CASSEWGSPNSPLHF. The DNA of the CDR3 is TGTGCCAGCAGTGAATGGGGGAGCCCTAATTCACCCCTCCACTTT.